A selection of T cell receptor beta chains follows, all from one sample in a study of blood T cell repertoires in COVID-19. TCRdb keeps only in-frame clones here, not all; method: immunoSEQ multiplex PCR. In the table there are around 130,000 clones, 84% of which are singletons. Sequenced input: peripheral blood. The receptors originated from a man aged 25-40 years with COVID-19, enrolled during active disease. Both conserved end residues are part of each CDR3. D genes are given only for firm matches. Clone size is given for some rows only: seen once, a few or many times, or a class if the clone is expanded.

cdr3_nt cdr3_aa j_call d_call v_call clone_size
TGTGCCAGCTACACGGCTAGTATGAATAATTCACCCCTCCACTTT CASYTASMNNSPLHF TRBJ1-6 . TRBV6-5 .
TGTGCCAGCAGCCAAGCGGGAACCGGGGAGACTACCCAGTACTTC CASSQAGTGETTQYF TRBJ2-5 . TRBV4-2 .
TGTGCCAGCAGCCCGTGGACAGGGGGGATAGATACGCAGTATTTT CASSPWTGGIDTQYF TRBJ2-3 TRBD1 TRBV11-2 .
TGTGCCAGTAGTATCGGGCGGACTAATCAGCCCCAGCATTTT CASSIGRTNQPQHF TRBJ1-5 . TRBV19 .
TGTGCCAGCAAGTACCTAAACACCGGGGAGCTGTTTTTT CASKYLNTGELFF TRBJ2-2 . TRBV11-2 once
TGTGCCAGCAGCTTAGGACAGGGGGCGCGTGCTTTCTTT CASSLGQGARAFF TRBJ1-1 TRBD1 TRBV7-9 .
TGTGCCAGCTCACCAAGGACTAGCGGTCCCTACGAGCAGTACTTC CASSPRTSGPYEQYF TRBJ2-7 TRBD2 TRBV18 .
TGTGCCAGCTCACCACAAGCGGGAGGGGGATACAATGAGCAGTTCTTC CASSPQAGGGYNEQFF TRBJ2-1 TRBD2 TRBV18 .
TGTGCCAGCACCCGGGACAGGGAGAATCAGCCCCAGCATTTT CASTRDRENQPQHF TRBJ1-5 TRBD1 TRBV2 once
TGCGCCAGCAGCCAAGATGTAGGGACAGGGGATTCACCCCTCCACTTT CASSQDVGTGDSPLHF TRBJ1-6 TRBD1 TRBV4-1 .
TGTGCCAGCTCACCGGCGGGGGGCTATAGTACAGATACGCAGTATTTT CASSPAGGYSTDTQYF TRBJ2-3 TRBD2 TRBV18 .
TGTGCCAGCAGCCTTCCTACTACGAATAAAAACATTCAGTACTTC CASSLPTTNKNIQYF TRBJ2-4 . TRBV5-5 .
TGTGCCATCAGTGGGGACAGGCGCCACTCTGGAAACACCATATATTTT CAISGDRRHSGNTIYF TRBJ1-3 TRBD1 TRBV10-3 .
TGTGCCAGCAGTGACCCGGGAGGGACTTACAATGAGCAGTTCTTC CASSDPGGTYNEQFF TRBJ2-1 TRBD2 TRBV2 .
TGTGCCAGCAGCCCTTCGGTGGGGCTTAACAATGAGCAGTTCTTC CASSPSVGLNNEQFF TRBJ2-1 . TRBV14 .
TGCGCCAGCTGGGGCACAGGGTCAATTCCTGGGGCCAACGTCCTGACTTTC CASWGTGSIPGANVLTF TRBJ2-6 . TRBV10-2 .
TGCAGTGCTAGTTCAGGGTTCGAGCAGTACTTC CSASSGFEQYF TRBJ2-7 . TRBV20-1 .
TGTGCCAGCTCTACTAGCGGGACAACAGATACGCAGTATTTT CASSTSGTTDTQYF TRBJ2-3 TRBD2 TRBV7-2 .
TGTGCCAGCAGCTTCTCAGGGAACACTGAAGCTTTCTTT CASSFSGNTEAFF TRBJ1-1 . TRBV5-6 few
TGTGCCAGCAGTTACGGACAGACCTTTAACTATGGCTACACCTTC CASSYGQTFNYGYTF TRBJ1-2 . TRBV7-2 once
TGTGCCAGCGGACAGATCTACGAGCAGTACTTC CASGQIYEQYF TRBJ2-7 . TRBV2 .
TGTGCCAGCAGGGGGAGAGGGAATCAGCCCCAGCATTTT CASRGRGNQPQHF TRBJ1-5 . TRBV2 .
TGCGCCAGCAGTGAGCGGGGATTGGCTGAAGCTTTCTTT CASSERGLAEAFF TRBJ1-1 . TRBV10-1 .